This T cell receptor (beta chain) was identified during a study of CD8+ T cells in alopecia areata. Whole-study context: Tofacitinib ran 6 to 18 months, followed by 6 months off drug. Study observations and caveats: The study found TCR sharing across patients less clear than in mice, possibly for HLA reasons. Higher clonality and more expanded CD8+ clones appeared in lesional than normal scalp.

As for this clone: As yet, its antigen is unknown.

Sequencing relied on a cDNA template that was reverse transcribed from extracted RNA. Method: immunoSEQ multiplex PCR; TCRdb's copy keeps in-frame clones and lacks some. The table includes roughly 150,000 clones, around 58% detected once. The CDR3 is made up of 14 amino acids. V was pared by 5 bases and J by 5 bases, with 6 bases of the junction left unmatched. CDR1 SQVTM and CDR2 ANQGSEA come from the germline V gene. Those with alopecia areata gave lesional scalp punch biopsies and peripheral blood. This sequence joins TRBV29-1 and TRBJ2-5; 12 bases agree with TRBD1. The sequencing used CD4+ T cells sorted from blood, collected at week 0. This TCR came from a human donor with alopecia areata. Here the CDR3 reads CSVRGTGGRETQYF. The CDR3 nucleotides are TGCAGCGTTCGAGGGACAGGGGGCCGGGAGACCCAGTACTTC.